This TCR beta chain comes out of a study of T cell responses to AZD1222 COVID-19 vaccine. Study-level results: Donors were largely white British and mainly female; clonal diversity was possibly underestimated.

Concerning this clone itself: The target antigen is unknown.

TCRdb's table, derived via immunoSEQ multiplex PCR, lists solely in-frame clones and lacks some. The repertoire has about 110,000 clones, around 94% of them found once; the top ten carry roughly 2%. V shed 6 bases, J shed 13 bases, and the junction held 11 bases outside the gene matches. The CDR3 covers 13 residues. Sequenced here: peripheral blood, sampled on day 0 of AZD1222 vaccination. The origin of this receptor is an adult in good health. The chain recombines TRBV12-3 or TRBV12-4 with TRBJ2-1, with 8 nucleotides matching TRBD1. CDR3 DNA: TGTGCCAGCAGCCCTACACAGGGGGTCGGCCAGTTCTTC. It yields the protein CASSPTQGVGQFF.